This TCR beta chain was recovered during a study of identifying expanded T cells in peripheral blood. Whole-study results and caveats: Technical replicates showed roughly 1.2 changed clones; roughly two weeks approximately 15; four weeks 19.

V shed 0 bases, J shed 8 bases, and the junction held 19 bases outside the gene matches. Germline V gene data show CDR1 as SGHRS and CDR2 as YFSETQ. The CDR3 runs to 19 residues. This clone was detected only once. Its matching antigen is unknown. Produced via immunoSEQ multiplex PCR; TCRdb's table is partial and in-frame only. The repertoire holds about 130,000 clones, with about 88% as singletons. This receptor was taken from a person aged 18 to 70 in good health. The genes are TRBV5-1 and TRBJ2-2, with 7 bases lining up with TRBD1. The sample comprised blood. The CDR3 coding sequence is TGCGCCAGCAGCTTGGCCCCACAGGGGAGCAGCCCCGGCGCAGGGGAGCTGTTTTTT. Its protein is CASSLAPQGSSPGAGELFF.